Below are 14 T cell receptor beta chains sequenced from a single sample in a study of somatic mutations in cytotoxic T cells in rheumatoid arthritis (TCRdb year 2017). Preparation of the library involved the immunoSEQ multiplex PCR assay. What TCRdb holds here is the immuneACCESS table cut down to in-frame rearrangements. Part of the clones is not present; checked against another copy, under half of the missing clones reflect an unresolved V gene, and the others are unexplained. Within this sample are over 15,000 clones, with 80% of them counted one time only. Approximately 10% of the sample belongs to the ten largest clones. Sequencing was performed on CD8+ T cells sorted from blood. The receptors shown here come from an adult with rheumatoid arthritis.

The J gene is TRBJ2-7, the V gene TRBV27; TRBD2 matches at 7 bases. There are 15 residues in the CDR3. Germline CDR1 is MNHEY and CDR2 is SMNVEV (reference sequence). V dropped 3 bases and J dropped 1; count of bases not matched to a gene: 6. In DNA, the CDR3 is TGTGCCAGCAGTTTGATTGGGGGAGGGTCCTACGAGCAGTACTTC. Encoded protein: CASSLIGGGSYEQYF.

The chain links TRBV2 to TRBJ1-2; no clear D. This CDR3 has 14 amino acids. CDR1 is SNHLY and CDR2 is FYNNEI in the germline V gene. Deletions cut 1 base from V and 4 bases from J, with 10 bases between. The CDR3 region is CASSEVPEGYGYTF. The CDR3 coding sequence is TGTGCCAGCAGTGAAGTACCCGAGGGCTATGGCTACACCTTC.

The chain carries TRBV10-2 and TRBJ2-7; 7 bases match TRBD1. Germline V gene sequence: CDR1 WSHSY, CDR2 SAAADI. CDR3 length equals 12 residues. J was trimmed by 5 bases and V by 6 bases; bases with no gene match: 4. The CDR3 DNA sequence: TGCGCCAGCAGCGCGACAGGGAACGAGCAGTACTTC. This gives the protein CASSATGNEQYF.

The chain employs TRBV5-5 and TRBJ1-2; D may be TRBD1 (6 bases). The CDR3 covers 14 residues. CDR1 and CDR2 (germline): SGHKS, YYEKEE (reference sequence). V dropped 4 bases and J dropped 2 bases, with 12 bases sitting between them. CDR3 loop: CASSGTTTNYGYTF. CDR3 bases: TGTGCCAGCAGCGGGACAACCACAAACTATGGCTACACCTTC.

The rearrangement joins TRBV29-1 to TRBJ2-5, with 14 bases identical to TRBD2. The J segment lost 4 bases and the V segment lost 3 bases, leaving 4 bases of the junction unmatched. The CDR3 consists of 15 residues. CDR1 is SQVTM and CDR2 is ANQGSEA in the germline V gene. The CDR3 reads CSVDGLAGGPETQYF. For the CDR3, the DNA is TGCAGCGTTGACGGACTAGCGGGGGGCCCAGAGACCCAGTACTTC. The whole variable domain, remainder taken from reference TRBV29-1 and TRBJ2-5, is SAVISQKPSRDICQRGTSLTIQCQVDSQVTMMFWYRQQPGQSLTLIATANQGSEATYESGFVIDKFPISRPNLTFSTLTVSNMSPEDSSIYLCSVDGLAGGPETQYFGPGTRLLVL.

This chain joins TRBV7-6 and TRBJ2-3; no clear D gene. The ends were cut back, 2 bases at V and 5 bases at J, with 5 bases in the middle. The CDR3 is made up of 12 amino acids. Germline-derived CDR1 and CDR2 are SGHVS and FNYEAQ. The CDR3: CASSLKKDTQYF. CDR3 DNA sequence: TGTGCCAGCAGCTTAAAGAAAGATACGCAGTATTTT.

The V and J genes are TRBV5-6 and TRBJ2-3; 10 nucleotides align to TRBD2. J lost 4 bases, V lost 4 bases, and 3 bases had no gene match. This CDR3 is 14 amino acids long. Looked up from germline, CDR1 is SGHDT and CDR2 is YYEEEE. The CDR3 DNA follows: TGTGCCAGCAGCAGCCTAGCGGGGGCAGATACGCAGTATTTT. The encoded protein is CASSSLAGADTQYF.

This chain connects TRBV7-2 to TRBJ2-7; D gene unclear. CDR1 SGHTA and CDR2 FQGNSA come from the germline V gene. V shed 5 bases and J shed 4 bases, with 6 bases lying between them. The CDR3 runs 11 residues. CDR3 protein: CASSRMYEQYF. CDR3 nucleotides: TGTGCCAGCAGCCGGATGTACGAGCAGTACTTC.

This clone was observed once. The J gene is TRBJ1-2, the V gene TRBV28; 7 bases align to TRBD1. The germline CDR1 and CDR2 sequences are MDHEN and SYDVKM. The CDR3 runs 15 residues. The V gene end was trimmed by 5 bases and the J gene end by 3 bases; junction bases not matched to a gene: 9. The DNA of the CDR3 is TGTGCCAGCAGTGCCTTGACAGGGAGGGACTATGGCTACACCTTC. Its protein product is CASSALTGRDYGYTF.

The genes are TRBV7-9 and TRBJ1-2, with a weak D call TRBD1 (6 bases). Trimming shortened V by 0 bases and J by 0 bases, and 11 bases separated the two germline ends. Germline V lookup: CDR1 SEHNR, CDR2 FQNEAQ (reference sequence). This CDR3 region has 16 residues. The CDR3 nucleotides read TGTGCCAGCAGCTTAGCGTTAGGACAGTCTAACTATGGCTACACCTTC. Residues: CASSLALGQSNYGYTF.

The chain employs TRBV27 and TRBJ2-6; D remains ambiguous. This CDR3 contains 15 residues. Germline CDR1 and CDR2: MNHEY and SMNVEV (reference sequence). V was cut by 10 bases and J by 0 bases, with 13 bases left in between. CDR3 in DNA: TGTGCCACTACCAGACTTAGCTCTGGGGCCAACGTCCTGACTTTC. It encodes CATTRLSSGANVLTF.

This chain joins TRBV6-4 and TRBJ2-3; 8 nucleotides match TRBD1. Germline assignment: CDR1 MRHNA and CDR2 SNTAGT. V lost 4 bases and J lost 2; bases outside the gene matches: 5. The CDR3 has 15 residues. The CDR3 DNA is TGTGCCAGCAGTGCCGGACAGGGATCCACAGATACGCAGTATTTT. It is translated as CASSAGQGSTDTQYF.

The gene calls are TRBV19 and TRBJ2-3; 16 bases line up with TRBD2. Germline trimming cut 9 bases from V and 4 bases from J; bases unmatched to any gene: 13. CDR1 and CDR2 from the germline V gene are LNHDA and SQIVND (reference sequence). This CDR3 has 18 amino acids. CDR3 region: CARPRVGLAGGPSDTQYF. The CDR3 DNA follows: TGTGCCAGACCGAGGGTGGGACTAGCGGGGGGGCCATCAGATACGCAGTATTTT. Together with reference TRBV19 and TRBJ2-3, the CDR3 gives the full variable domain: DGGITQSPKYLFRKEGQNVTLSCEQNLNHDAMYWYRQDPGQGLRLIYYSQIVNDFQKGDIAEGYSVSREKKESFPLTVTSAQKNPTAFYLCARPRVGLAGGPSDTQYFGPGTRLTVL.

The chain is built from TRBV12-5 and TRBJ2-7; tentatively, D is TRBD1 (5 bases). Germline V gene data show CDR1 as LGHNT and CDR2 as FRNRAP. V was trimmed by 0 bases and J by 2 bases, leaving 17 bases between them. CDR3 size: 17 residues. The CDR3 reads CASGLVRSWGTPYEQYF. CDR3 coding DNA: TGTGCTAGTGGTTTGGTACGGTCGTGGGGCACCCCCTACGAGCAGTACTTC.